This T cell receptor (beta chain) was identified in a study of cytomegalovirus exposure and HLA in healthy donors. Study-level results: Both high specificity and high sensitivity reportedly marked the classifier's diagnosis of cytomegalovirus status. Many donors carried some public TCRs, although rarity characterized most TCR sequences. According to the study, around 160 TCR beta chains were cytomegalovirus-associated.

This clone was detected once. Antigen specificity is unknown. The donors belonged to the approximately 120-subject validation cohort, separate from the approximately 700-subject first cohort. Sequencing was performed with immunoSEQ multiplex PCR; in TCRdb, only in-frame clones are kept and a portion is missing. The sample shows 90,000 to 130,000 clones, around nine tenths of them seen only once. The CDR3 totals 15 residues. Trimming removed 0 bases from V and 1 base from J; junction bases left unmatched: 2. The V gene's germline CDR1 is SEHNR and CDR2 FQNEAQ (reference sequence). The chain recombines TRBV7-9 with TRBJ1-2, with 7 nucleotides matching TRBD1. The specimen was PBMCs. The clonotype was recovered from a woman under 30 in good health and CMV-seronegative. The CDR3 reads CASSLARGLNYGYTF. The CDR3 DNA follows: TGTGCCAGCAGCTTAGCGAGGGGGCTTAACTATGGCTACACCTTC.